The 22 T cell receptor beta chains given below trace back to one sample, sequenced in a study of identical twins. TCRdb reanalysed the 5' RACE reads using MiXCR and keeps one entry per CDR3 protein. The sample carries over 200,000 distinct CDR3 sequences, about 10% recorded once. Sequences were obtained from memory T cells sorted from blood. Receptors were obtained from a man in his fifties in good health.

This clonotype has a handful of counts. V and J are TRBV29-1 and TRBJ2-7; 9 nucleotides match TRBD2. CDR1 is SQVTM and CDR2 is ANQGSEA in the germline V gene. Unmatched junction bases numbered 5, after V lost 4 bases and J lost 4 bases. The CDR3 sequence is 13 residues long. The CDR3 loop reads CSVAGAGGYEQYF. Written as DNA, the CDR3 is TGCAGCGTTGCGGGAGCGGGAGGATACGAGCAGTACTTC.

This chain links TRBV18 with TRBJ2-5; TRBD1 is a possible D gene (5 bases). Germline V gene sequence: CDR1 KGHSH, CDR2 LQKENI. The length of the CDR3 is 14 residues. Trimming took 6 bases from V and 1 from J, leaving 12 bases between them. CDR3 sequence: CASSPGQPQETQYF. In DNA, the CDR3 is TGTGCCAGCTCCCCCGGACAACCCCAAGAGACCCAGTACTTC.

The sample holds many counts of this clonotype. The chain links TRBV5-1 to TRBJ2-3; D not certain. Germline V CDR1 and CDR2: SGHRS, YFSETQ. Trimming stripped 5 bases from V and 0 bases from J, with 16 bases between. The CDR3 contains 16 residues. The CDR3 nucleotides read TGCGCCAGCAGACAATCAGCTGTGATGAGCACAGATACGCAGTATTTT. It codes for CASRQSAVMSTDTQYF.

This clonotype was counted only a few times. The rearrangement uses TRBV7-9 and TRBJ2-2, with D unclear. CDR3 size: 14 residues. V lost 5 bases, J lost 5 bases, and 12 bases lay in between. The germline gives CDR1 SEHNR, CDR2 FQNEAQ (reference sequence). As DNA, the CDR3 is TGTGCCAGCAGCCCCGGGTGGGGAACCGGGGAGCTGTTTTTT. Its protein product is CASSPGWGTGELFF.

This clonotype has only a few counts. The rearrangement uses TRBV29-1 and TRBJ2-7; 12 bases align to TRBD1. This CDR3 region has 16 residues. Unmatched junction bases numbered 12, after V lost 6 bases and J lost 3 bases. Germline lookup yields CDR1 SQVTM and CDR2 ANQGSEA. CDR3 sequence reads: CSVGGQGASGSYEQYF. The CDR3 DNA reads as TGCAGCGTCGGGGGACAGGGGGCTAGCGGGAGCTACGAGCAGTACTTC.

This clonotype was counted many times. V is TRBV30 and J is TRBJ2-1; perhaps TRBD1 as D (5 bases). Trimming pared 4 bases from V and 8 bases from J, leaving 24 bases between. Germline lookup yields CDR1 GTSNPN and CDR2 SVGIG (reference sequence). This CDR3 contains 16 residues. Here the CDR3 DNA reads TGTGCCTGGAAGTCGACAGCAAGGGGCTATTGGGATGAGCAGTTCTTC. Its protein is CAWKSTARGYWDEQFF.

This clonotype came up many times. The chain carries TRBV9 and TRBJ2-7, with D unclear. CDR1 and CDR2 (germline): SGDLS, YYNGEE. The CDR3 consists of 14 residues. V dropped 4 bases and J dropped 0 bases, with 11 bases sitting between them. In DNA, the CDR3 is TGTGCCAGCAGCCCCGAGGTAGGCTCCTACGAGCAGTACTTC. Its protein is CASSPEVGSYEQYF.

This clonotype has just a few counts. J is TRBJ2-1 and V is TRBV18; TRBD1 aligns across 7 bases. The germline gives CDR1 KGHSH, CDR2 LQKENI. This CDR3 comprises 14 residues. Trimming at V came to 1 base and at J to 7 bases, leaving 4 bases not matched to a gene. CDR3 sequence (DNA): TGTGCCAGCTCACCACTACAGGGGCCGAATGAGCAGTTCTTC. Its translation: CASSPLQGPNEQFF.

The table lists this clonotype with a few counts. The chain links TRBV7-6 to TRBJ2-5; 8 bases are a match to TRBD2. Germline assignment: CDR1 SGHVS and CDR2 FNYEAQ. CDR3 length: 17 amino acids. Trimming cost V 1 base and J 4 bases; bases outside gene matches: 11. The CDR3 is CASSLGEFRGGRETQYF. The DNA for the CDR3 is TGTGCCAGCAGCTTAGGGGAGTTCCGGGGGGGCAGAGAGACCCAGTACTTC.

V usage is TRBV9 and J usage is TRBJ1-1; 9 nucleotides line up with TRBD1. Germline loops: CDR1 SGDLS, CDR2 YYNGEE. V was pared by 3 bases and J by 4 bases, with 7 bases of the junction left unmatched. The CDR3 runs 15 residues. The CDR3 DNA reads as TGTGCCAGCAGCGAGGCACAGGGGGCTCTCACTGAAGCTTTCTTT. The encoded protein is CASSEAQGALTEAFF.

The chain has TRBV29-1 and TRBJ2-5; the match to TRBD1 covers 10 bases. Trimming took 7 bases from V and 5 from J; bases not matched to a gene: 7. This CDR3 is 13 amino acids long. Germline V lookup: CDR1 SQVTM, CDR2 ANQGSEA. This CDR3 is CSADRGRGETQYF. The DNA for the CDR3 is TGCAGCGCTGACAGGGGGCGCGGGGAGACCCAGTACTTC.

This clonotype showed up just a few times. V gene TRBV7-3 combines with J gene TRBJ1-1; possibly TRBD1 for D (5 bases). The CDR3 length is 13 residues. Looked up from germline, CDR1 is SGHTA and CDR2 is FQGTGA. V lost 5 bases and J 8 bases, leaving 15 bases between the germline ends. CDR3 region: CASSPQGGPEAFF. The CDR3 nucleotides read TGTGCCAGCAGCCCCCAGGGAGGGCCCGAAGCTTTCTTT.

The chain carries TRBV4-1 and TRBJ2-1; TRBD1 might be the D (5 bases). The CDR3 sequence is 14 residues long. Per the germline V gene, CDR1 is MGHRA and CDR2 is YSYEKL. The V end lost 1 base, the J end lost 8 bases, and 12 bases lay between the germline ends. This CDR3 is CASSQGSRAHEQFF. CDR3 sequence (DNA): TGCGCCAGCAGCCAAGGTTCCAGGGCCCATGAGCAGTTCTTC.

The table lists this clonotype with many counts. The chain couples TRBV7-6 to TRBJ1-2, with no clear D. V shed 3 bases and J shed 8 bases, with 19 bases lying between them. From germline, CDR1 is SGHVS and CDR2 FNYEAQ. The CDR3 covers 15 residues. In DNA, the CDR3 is TGTGCCAGCAGCTTCTCCCCCACTTCAATTGAGGGCTACACCTTC. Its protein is CASSFSPTSIEGYTF. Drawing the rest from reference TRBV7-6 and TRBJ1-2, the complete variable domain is GAGVSQSPRYKVTKRGQDVALRCDPISGHVSLYWYRQALGQGPEFLTYFNYEAQQDKSGLPNDRFSAERPEGSISTLTIQRTEQRDSAMYRCASSFSPTSIEGYTFGSGTRLTVV.

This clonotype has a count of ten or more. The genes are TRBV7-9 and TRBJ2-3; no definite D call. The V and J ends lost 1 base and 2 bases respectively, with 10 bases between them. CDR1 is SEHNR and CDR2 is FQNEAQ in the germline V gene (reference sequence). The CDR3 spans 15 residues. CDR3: CASSLGVSDTDTQYF. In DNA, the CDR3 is TGTGCCAGCAGCTTAGGGGTATCGGACACAGATACGCAGTATTTT. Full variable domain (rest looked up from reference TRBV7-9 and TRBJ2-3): DTGVSQNPRHKITKRGQNVTFRCDPISEHNRLYWYRQTLGQGPEFLTYFQNEAQLEKSRLLSDRFSAERPKGSFSTLEIQRTEQGDSAMYLCASSLGVSDTDTQYFGPGTRLTVL.

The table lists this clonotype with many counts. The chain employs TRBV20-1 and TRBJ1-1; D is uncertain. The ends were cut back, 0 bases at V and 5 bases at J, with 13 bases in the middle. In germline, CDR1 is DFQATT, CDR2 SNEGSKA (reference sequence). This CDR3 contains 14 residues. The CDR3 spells CSARDGSFRTEAFF. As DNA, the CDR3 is TGCAGTGCTAGAGACGGCAGTTTTAGGACTGAAGCTTTCTTT.

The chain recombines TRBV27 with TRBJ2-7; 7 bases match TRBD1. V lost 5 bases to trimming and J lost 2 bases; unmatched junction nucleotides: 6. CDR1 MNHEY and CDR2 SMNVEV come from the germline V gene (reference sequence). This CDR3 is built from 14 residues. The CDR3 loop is CASSLRQGPYEQYF. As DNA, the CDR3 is TGTGCCAGCAGTCTGAGACAGGGACCCTACGAGCAGTACTTC.

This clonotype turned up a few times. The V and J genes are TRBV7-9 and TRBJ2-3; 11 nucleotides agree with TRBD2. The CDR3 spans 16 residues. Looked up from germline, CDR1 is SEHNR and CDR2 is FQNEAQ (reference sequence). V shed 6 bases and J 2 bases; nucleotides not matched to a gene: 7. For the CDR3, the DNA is TGTGCCAGCAGACTACTAGCGGGAGTCCCCACAGATACGCAGTATTTT. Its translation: CASRLLAGVPTDTQYF.

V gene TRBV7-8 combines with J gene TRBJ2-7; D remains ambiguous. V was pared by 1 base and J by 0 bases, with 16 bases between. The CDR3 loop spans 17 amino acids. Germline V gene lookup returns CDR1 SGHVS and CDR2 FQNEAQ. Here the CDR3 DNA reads TGTGCCAGCAGCTTAGTCGGTTTAAGGTTACGCTCCTACGAGCAGTACTTC. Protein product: CASSLVGLRLRSYEQYF.

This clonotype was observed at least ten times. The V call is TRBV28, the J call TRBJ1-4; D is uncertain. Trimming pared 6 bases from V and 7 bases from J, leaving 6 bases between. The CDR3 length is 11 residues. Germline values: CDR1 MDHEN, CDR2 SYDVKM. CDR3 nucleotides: TGTGCCAGCAGCTTGGGTGAAAAACTGTTTTTT. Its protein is CASSLGEKLFF.

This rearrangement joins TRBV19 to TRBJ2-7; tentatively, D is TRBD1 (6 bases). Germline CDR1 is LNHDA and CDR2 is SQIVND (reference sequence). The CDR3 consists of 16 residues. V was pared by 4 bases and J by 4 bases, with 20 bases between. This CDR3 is CASSNDRLGIGYEQYF. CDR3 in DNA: TGTGCCAGTAGTAACGACAGGCTCGGGATAGGTTACGAGCAGTACTTC.

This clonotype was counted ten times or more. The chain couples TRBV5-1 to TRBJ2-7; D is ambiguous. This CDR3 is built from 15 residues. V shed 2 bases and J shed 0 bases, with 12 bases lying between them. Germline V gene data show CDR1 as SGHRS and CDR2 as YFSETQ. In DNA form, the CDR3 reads TGCGCCAGCAGCTTAGGTGGGTCCCACTCCTACGAGCAGTACTTC. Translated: CASSLGGSHSYEQYF.